This T cell receptor beta chain was captured by sequencing in a study of T cells in women clearing cervical HPV infection. Study-level information: Women with histologically confirmed HPV16-related CIN3 or worse, 2 with invasive cancer, served as cases.

Trimming left V 6 bases short and J 0 bases short, with 15 bases between. Germline V lookup: CDR1 SNHLY, CDR2 FYNNEI. This CDR3 spans 15 amino acids. The protocol was immunoSEQ multiplex PCR, while the TCRdb copy is restricted to in-frame clones and leaves out a portion. The sample is made up of 25,000 to 35,000 clones, and the top ten hold more than 4% of it. Turning to this clone: The read terminates 3 residues ahead of where the CDR3 ends, so the germline J gene completes it.

The chain couples TRBV2 to TRBJ2-7; possible D gene TRBD1, 6 bases. This receptor was identified in a woman aged 18 to 75 with a cervical HPV16 infection that either progressed to CIN3+ or cleared (not recorded which). The sample comprised blood buffy coat. The CDR3 protein is CASSTLRDTSYEQYF. The sequenced CDR3 bases are TGTGCCAGCAGCACGCTCCGGGACACCTCCTACGAG.